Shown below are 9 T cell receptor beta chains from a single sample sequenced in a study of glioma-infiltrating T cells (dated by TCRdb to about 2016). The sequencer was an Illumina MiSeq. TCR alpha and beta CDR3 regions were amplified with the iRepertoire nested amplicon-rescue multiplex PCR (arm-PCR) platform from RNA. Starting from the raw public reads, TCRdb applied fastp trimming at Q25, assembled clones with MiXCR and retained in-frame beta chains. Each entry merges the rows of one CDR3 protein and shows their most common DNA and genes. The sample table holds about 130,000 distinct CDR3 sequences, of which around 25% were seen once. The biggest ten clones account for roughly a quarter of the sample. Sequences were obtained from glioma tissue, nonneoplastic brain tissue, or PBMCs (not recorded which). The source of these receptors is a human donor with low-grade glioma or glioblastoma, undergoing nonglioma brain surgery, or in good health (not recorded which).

CDR3 DNA: TGTGCCAGCAGCTCCGGGACGGCTGGAAGAGAAAAACTGTTTTTT. This encodes CASSSGTAGREKLFF. The chain joins TRBV11-1 to TRBJ1-4; TRBD1 might be the D (5 bases). V gave up 4 bases and J gave up 8 bases, with 17 bases separating them. Germline V lookup: CDR1 SGHAT, CDR2 FQDESV (reference sequence). This CDR3 has 15 amino acids.

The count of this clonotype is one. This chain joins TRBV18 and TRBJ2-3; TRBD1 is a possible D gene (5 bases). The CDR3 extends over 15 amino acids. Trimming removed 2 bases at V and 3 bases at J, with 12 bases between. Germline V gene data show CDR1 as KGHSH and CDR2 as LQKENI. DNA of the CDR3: TGTGCCAGCTCACCAGTCCAGGGTGGGACAGATACGCAGTATTTT. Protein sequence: CASSPVQGGTDTQYF.

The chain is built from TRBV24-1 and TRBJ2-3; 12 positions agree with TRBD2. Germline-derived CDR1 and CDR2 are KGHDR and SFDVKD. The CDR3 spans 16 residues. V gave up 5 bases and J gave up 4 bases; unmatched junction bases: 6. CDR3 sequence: CATSGASGGASDTQYF. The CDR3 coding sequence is TGTGCCACCAGTGGTGCTAGCGGGGGGGCTTCAGATACGCAGTATTTT.

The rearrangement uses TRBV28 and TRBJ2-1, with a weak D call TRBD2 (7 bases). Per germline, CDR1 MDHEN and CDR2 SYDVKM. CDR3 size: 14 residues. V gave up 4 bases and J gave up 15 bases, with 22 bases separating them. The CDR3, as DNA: TGTGCCAGCAGTTCGACAAGGGGGGGATTGGTGCGGTTCTTC. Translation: CASSSTRGGLVRFF.

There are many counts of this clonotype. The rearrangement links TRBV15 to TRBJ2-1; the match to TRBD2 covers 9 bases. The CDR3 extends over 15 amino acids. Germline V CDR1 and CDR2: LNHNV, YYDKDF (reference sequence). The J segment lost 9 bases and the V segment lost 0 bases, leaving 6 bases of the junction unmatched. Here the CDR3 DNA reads TGTGCCACCAGCAGAGATAAGGGTAGCGGGGGTGAGCAGTTCTTC. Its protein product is CATSRDKGSGGEQFF. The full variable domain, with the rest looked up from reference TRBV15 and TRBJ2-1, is DAMVIQNPRYQVTQFGKPVTLSCSQTLNHNVMYWYQQKSSQAPKLLFHYYDKDFNNEADTPDNFQSRRPNTSFCFLDIRSPGLGDTAMYLCATSRDKGSGGEQFFGPGTRLTVL.

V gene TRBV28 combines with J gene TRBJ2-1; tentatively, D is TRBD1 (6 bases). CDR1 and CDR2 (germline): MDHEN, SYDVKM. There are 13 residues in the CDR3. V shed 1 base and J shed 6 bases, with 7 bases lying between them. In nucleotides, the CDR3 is TGTGCCAGCAGTTTATCAGGGGCCAATGAGCAGTTCTTC. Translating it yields CASSLSGANEQFF.

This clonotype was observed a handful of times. The CDR3 loop is CATGTARYEQYV. For the CDR3, the DNA is TGTGCCACCGGGACAGCCCGATACGAGCAGTACGTC. This chain uses TRBV7-9 with TRBJ2-7, with 7 nucleotides matching TRBD1. The CDR3 extends over 12 amino acids. With V trimmed by 10 bases and J by 4 bases, 7 bases remained unmatched. Per germline, CDR1 SEHNR and CDR2 FQNEAQ (reference sequence).

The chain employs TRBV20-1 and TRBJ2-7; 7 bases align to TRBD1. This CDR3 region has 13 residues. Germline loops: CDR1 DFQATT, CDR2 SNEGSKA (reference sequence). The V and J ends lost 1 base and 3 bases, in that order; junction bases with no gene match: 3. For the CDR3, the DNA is TGCAGTGCTAGAGCCCGGGACAGCTACGAGCAGTACGTC. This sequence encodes CSARARDSYEQYV.

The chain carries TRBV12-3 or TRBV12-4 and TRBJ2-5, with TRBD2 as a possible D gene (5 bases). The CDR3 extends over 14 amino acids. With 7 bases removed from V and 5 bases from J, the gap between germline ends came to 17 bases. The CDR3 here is CASIPDSSLETQYF. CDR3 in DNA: TGTGCCAGCATCCCGGACTCATCCCTCGAGACCCAGTACTTC.